The rows below give T cell receptor beta chains drawn from one sample of a study of T cell repertoires in cytomegalovirus infection. TCRdb re-called the reads through MiXCR, storing one row per CDR3 protein. The sample lists 250,000 or so distinct CDR3 sequences, approximately 17% occurring once. Material: CD8+ T cells from PBMCs. Receptors originate from a human donor in good health (CMV status not recorded). Some clones in this sample may be carry-over from other donors' samples. CDR3s include the opening cysteine and the closing phenylalanine or tryptophan. Each record gives: V gene, J gene, D gene, clone size, CDR3 DNA, CDR3 protein. D genes are given only for firm matches. Not every row has a clone size; where given, it reads once, few, many or a size class.

v_gene: TRBV29-1; j_gene: TRBJ2-2; d_gene: .; abundance: .; CDR3nt: TGCAGCGCCCTGACAGGGAACACCGGGGAGCTGTTTTTT; CDR3aa: CSALTGNTGELFF
v_gene: TRBV20-1; j_gene: TRBJ2-1; d_gene: .; abundance: .; CDR3nt: TGCAGTGCTTCTTCCAGGGAACTGAGATGGCATGAGCAGTTCTTC; CDR3aa: CSASSRELRWHEQFF
v_gene: TRBV6-2/TRBV6-3; j_gene: TRBJ2-7; d_gene: .; abundance: few; CDR3nt: TGTGCCAGCAGTTTCGGCGGTCCATCCTACGAGCAGTACTTC; CDR3aa: CASSFGGPSYEQYF
v_gene: TRBV28; j_gene: TRBJ2-7; d_gene: TRBD1; abundance: .; CDR3nt: TGTGCCAGCAGTTTAGACAGGGGATCGGACGAGCAGTACTTC; CDR3aa: CASSLDRGSDEQYF
v_gene: TRBV7-8; j_gene: TRBJ2-5; d_gene: TRBD2; abundance: many; CDR3nt: TGTGCCAGCAGCTTAGCGTTCTCGCTAGCGGGGGCCTCGTACCAAGAGACCCAGTACTTC; CDR3aa: CASSLAFSLAGASYQETQYF
v_gene: TRBV5-1; j_gene: TRBJ1-1; d_gene: TRBD1; abundance: few; CDR3nt: TGCGCCAGCAGCTACCGGACAGGGGGCATCACTGAAGCTTTCTTT; CDR3aa: CASSYRTGGITEAFF
v_gene: TRBV6-5; j_gene: TRBJ2-5; d_gene: TRBD2; abundance: .; CDR3nt: TGTGCCAGCAGCTGGGCCTCCGGGGGGCAAGAGACCCAGTACTTC; CDR3aa: CASSWASGGQETQYF
v_gene: TRBV2; j_gene: TRBJ1-3; d_gene: .; abundance: few; CDR3nt: TGTGCCAGCAGTGAAACAGGGAACCCTGGAAACACCATATATTTT; CDR3aa: CASSETGNPGNTIYF
v_gene: TRBV11-3; j_gene: TRBJ1-1; d_gene: .; abundance: few; CDR3nt: TGTGCCAGCAGCTTAGTGCCCGACACTGAAGCTTTCTTT; CDR3aa: CASSLVPDTEAFF
v_gene: TRBV12-5; j_gene: TRBJ1-1; d_gene: TRBD1; abundance: .; CDR3nt: TGTGCTAGTGTCCCCCAGGACAGGGAGGAAGCTTTCTTT; CDR3aa: CASVPQDREEAFF
v_gene: TRBV7-8; j_gene: TRBJ2-5; d_gene: TRBD1; abundance: many; CDR3nt: TGTGCCAGCAGCCACGGGACAGGGGTAGGGGAGACCCAGTACTTC; CDR3aa: CASSHGTGVGETQYF
v_gene: TRBV6-8; j_gene: TRBJ1-1; d_gene: TRBD1; abundance: few; CDR3nt: TGTGCCAGCAGTTACTTGACAGGGGGCGGCACTGAAGCTTTCTTT; CDR3aa: CASSYLTGGGTEAFF
v_gene: TRBV7-2; j_gene: TRBJ2-3; d_gene: .; abundance: many; CDR3nt: TGTGCCAGCAGCTTAGTGGGGGGTGCAGATACGCAGTATTTT; CDR3aa: CASSLVGGADTQYF
v_gene: TRBV28; j_gene: TRBJ1-2; d_gene: TRBD1; abundance: .; CDR3nt: TGTGCCAGCAGTTTAGGGCCTGGACAGGGGTGGGACTATGGCTACACCTTC; CDR3aa: CASSLGPGQGWDYGYTF
v_gene: TRBV4-1; j_gene: TRBJ2-1; d_gene: .; abundance: few; CDR3nt: TGCGCCAGCAGCCAAGAGACGGTGCCGTCGACGGCCTACAATGAGCAGTTCTTC; CDR3aa: CASSQETVPSTAYNEQFF
v_gene: TRBV28; j_gene: TRBJ2-5; d_gene: .; abundance: few; CDR3nt: TGTGCCAGCAGCCCAATAAGGGAATACCAAGAGACCCAGTACTTC; CDR3aa: CASSPIREYQETQYF
v_gene: TRBV7-2; j_gene: TRBJ1-5; d_gene: .; abundance: many; CDR3nt: TGTGCCAGCAGCTTAGAGTTTCCAGACGATCAGCCCCAGCATTTT; CDR3aa: CASSLEFPDDQPQHF
v_gene: TRBV28; j_gene: TRBJ2-3; d_gene: .; abundance: .; CDR3nt: TGTGCCAGCAGTTTATTGTTAGCGGATACGCAGTATTTT; CDR3aa: CASSLLLADTQYF
v_gene: TRBV7-9; j_gene: TRBJ1-5; d_gene: TRBD1; abundance: .; CDR3nt: TGTGCCAGCAGCTCGACAGGGACTTTGGTAGGCAATCAGCCCCAGCATTTT; CDR3aa: CASSSTGTLVGNQPQHF
v_gene: TRBV28; j_gene: TRBJ1-1; d_gene: .; abundance: many; CDR3nt: TGTGCCAGCAGTTCCTTTTCTTCGCCGTACGGTGAAGCTTTCTTT; CDR3aa: CASSSFSSPYGEAFF
v_gene: TRBV14; j_gene: TRBJ2-7; d_gene: TRBD1; abundance: .; CDR3nt: TGTGCCAGCAGCCTAACGACAGGGCCCTTATCCTACGAGCAGTACTTC; CDR3aa: CASSLTTGPLSYEQYF
v_gene: TRBV19; j_gene: TRBJ2-7; d_gene: TRBD2; abundance: .; CDR3nt: TGTGCCAGTAGTACGAGCGGGGGAAACTACGAGCAGTACTTC; CDR3aa: CASSTSGGNYEQYF
v_gene: TRBV20-1; j_gene: TRBJ1-1; d_gene: TRBD1; abundance: .; CDR3nt: TGCAGTGCTATCACCGGGACAGGGGAAGCTGAAGCTTTCTTT; CDR3aa: CSAITGTGEAEAFF
v_gene: TRBV6-1; j_gene: TRBJ2-7; d_gene: .; abundance: few; CDR3nt: TGTGCCAGCAGTTGGACGAGGGACTCCTACGAGCAGTACTTC; CDR3aa: CASSWTRDSYEQYF
v_gene: TRBV20-1; j_gene: TRBJ1-1; d_gene: .; abundance: .; CDR3nt: TGCAGTGCCCCCGGCGAGGCTGAAGCTTTCTTT; CDR3aa: CSAPGEAEAFF
v_gene: TRBV15; j_gene: TRBJ2-1; d_gene: TRBD1; abundance: many; CDR3nt: TGTGCCACCAGCCTACAGGGGTCCTCCTACAATGAGCAGTTCTTC; CDR3aa: CATSLQGSSYNEQFF
v_gene: TRBV15; j_gene: TRBJ1-6; d_gene: .; abundance: few; CDR3nt: TGTGCCACCAGCAGAGCCCAGGCCCGGAGGAATTCACCCCTCCACTTT; CDR3aa: CATSRAQARRNSPLHF
v_gene: TRBV6-2/TRBV6-3; j_gene: TRBJ2-5; d_gene: TRBD2; abundance: .; CDR3nt: TGTGCCAGCAGTTACGAAGCGGGGGAACCCTTTTACCAAGAGACCCAGTACTTC; CDR3aa: CASSYEAGEPFYQETQYF
v_gene: TRBV7-9; j_gene: TRBJ2-5; d_gene: .; abundance: few; CDR3nt: TGTGCCAGCAGCTCTTGGCGGGTCGGGGAGACCCAGTACTTC; CDR3aa: CASSSWRVGETQYF
v_gene: TRBV2; j_gene: TRBJ2-1; d_gene: TRBD2; abundance: many; CDR3nt: TGTGCCAGCAGACGACTAGCGGGGCCTCTCAATGAGCAGTTCTTC; CDR3aa: CASRRLAGPLNEQFF
v_gene: TRBV28; j_gene: TRBJ1-5; d_gene: TRBD1; abundance: .; CDR3nt: TGTGCCAGCAGCCGTCCCGGGACAGGCAATCAGCCCCAGCATTTT; CDR3aa: CASSRPGTGNQPQHF
v_gene: TRBV6-5; j_gene: TRBJ1-2; d_gene: .; abundance: .; CDR3nt: TGTGCCAGCAGTTTCAGAGGGGCAGGGAACTATGGCTACACCTTC; CDR3aa: CASSFRGAGNYGYTF
v_gene: TRBV7-9; j_gene: TRBJ1-2; d_gene: .; abundance: many; CDR3nt: TGTGCCAGCAGCCCACCCTCGGACCATATGTTTGGCTACACCTTC; CDR3aa: CASSPPSDHMFGYTF
v_gene: TRBV10-3; j_gene: TRBJ2-1; d_gene: .; abundance: .; CDR3nt: TGTGCCATCAGTGACCAAGAGGGGCGGCTGAACAATGAGCAGTTCTTC; CDR3aa: CAISDQEGRLNNEQFF
v_gene: TRBV5-4; j_gene: TRBJ2-3; d_gene: .; abundance: .; CDR3nt: TGTGCCAGCAGCCCCGACGGGGGGCCTCGCACAGATACGCAGTATTTT; CDR3aa: CASSPDGGPRTDTQYF
v_gene: TRBV7-8; j_gene: TRBJ2-1; d_gene: .; abundance: many; CDR3nt: TGTGCCAGCAGCTTACAGTTGCGGGATGAGCAGTTCTTC; CDR3aa: CASSLQLRDEQFF
v_gene: TRBV4-3; j_gene: TRBJ1-2; d_gene: .; abundance: few; CDR3nt: TGCGCCAGCAGCCATGAGGACACCCCCGGACCCGGCTACACCTTC; CDR3aa: CASSHEDTPGPGYTF
v_gene: TRBV12-5; j_gene: TRBJ2-2; d_gene: .; abundance: few; CDR3nt: TGTGCTAGTGGTTTTATAACAGCAGCGGACACCGGGGAGCTGTTTTTT; CDR3aa: CASGFITAADTGELFF
v_gene: TRBV4-1; j_gene: TRBJ2-5; d_gene: .; abundance: many; CDR3nt: TGCGCCAGCAGCCAAGGGCTCAACCAAGAGACCCAGTACTTC; CDR3aa: CASSQGLNQETQYF